This T cell receptor (beta chain) was captured by sequencing in a study of prognosis after radiotherapy for stage I lung cancer. Study context: Newly diagnosed primary stage I lung tumors were present in approximately 15 patients, and oligometastatic NSCLC after surgical resection of the primary tumor was present in roughly 5 patients. Every patient with non-small cell lung cancer was judged medically inoperable. In this cohort, no one received concurrent therapy with stereotactic body radiotherapy.

This clonotype was seen many times. The antigen is unknown. Mismatch with germline at one junction end may stem from a read error. Two-round multiplex PCR amplified TCR beta CDR3 from genomic DNA. Primers specific to each TRBV and TRBJ gene drove first-round PCR. TCRdb passed the multiplex PCR reads through MiXCR, listing each CDR3 protein once. The table lists about 35,000 distinct CDR3 sequences, approximately 35% of them singletons. Looked up from germline, CDR1 is LGHDT and CDR2 is YNNKEL (reference sequence). The CDR3 has 16 residues. Study findings and constraints: Unique TCR clone counts went down once patients had stereotactic body radiation therapy, median roughly 9,300 versus 7,200.

Sample: PBMCs, taken before or after stereotactic body radiation therapy (not recorded which). This clonotype was obtained from a donor aged 50 or older with non-small cell lung cancer. The chain is built from TRBV3-1 and TRBJ2-2; 8 nucleotides match TRBD1. CDR3 sequence: CASSQGLSRGLGKLFF. As DNA, the CDR3 is TGTGCCAGCAGCCAAGGGCTCTCCAGGGGGCTCGGGAAGCTGTTTTTT.